This T cell receptor (beta chain) comes out of a study of shared clonotypes between healthy human individuals. Sorted-subset replicate PCRs used about 190 ng of genomic DNA. This amount corresponded to about 30,000 T cell genomes. Data came from immunoSEQ multiplex PCR; TCRdb stores just in-frame clones and leaves some out. This sample has approximately 2.5 million clones, with 90% to 95% found just once. V lost 6 bases, J lost 4 bases, and 5 bases stayed unmatched. Germline V gives CDR1 SGHTA, CDR2 FQGTGA. The CDR3 consists of 15 residues. Participating donors were healthy, HIV-negative adults free of recent acute infections or vaccinations.

Sequencing input: naive CD4+ T cells from PBMCs. Documented subset: CD45RA+ positively selected. The rearrangement joins TRBV7-3 to TRBJ2-2, with 10 bases that match TRBD2. This sequence was found in a man between 18 and 35 years old in good health. Some clones in this sample may be carry-over from other donors' samples. The CDR3 spells CASSFSSGSTGELFF. CDR3 nucleotides: TGTGCCAGCAGTTTTTCTAGCGGGAGCACCGGGGAGCTGTTTTTT.